The 22 T cell receptor beta chains below come from one sample, sequenced in a study of OX40 agonist ivuxolimab in advanced cancers. The assay was immunoSEQ multiplex PCR, and TCRdb's table has in-frame clones only and misses some. The sample includes 45,000 to 70,000 clones, around nine tenths of them seen just once. Sequencing was performed on CD4+ or CD8+ T cells sorted from blood, taken in a trial of the OX40 agonist ivuxolimab. These TCRs come from an adult with an advanced solid tumor such as melanoma, head and neck, liver or kidney cancer.

The V and J genes are TRBV5-6 and TRBJ2-3; 9 bases are shared with TRBD1. The germline gives CDR1 SGHDT, CDR2 YYEEEE. With 2 bases clipped from V and 3 bases from J, the junction kept 4 bases outside the gene matches. There are 15 residues in the CDR3. The CDR3: CASSFGDRETDTQYF. The CDR3 DNA reads TGTGCCAGCAGCTTCGGGGACAGGGAAACAGATACGCAGTATTTT.

This clone was detected only once. This rearrangement joins TRBV5-6 to TRBJ2-7; D unresolved. This CDR3 comprises 14 residues. Trimming removed 1 base at V and 2 bases at J, with 10 bases between. Germline CDR1 SGHDT, CDR2 YYEEEE. As DNA, the CDR3 is TGTGCCAGCAGCTTGTGGCCCCAGCCCTACGAGCAGTACTTC. It is translated as CASSLWPQPYEQYF.

The V call is TRBV6-5, the J call TRBJ2-2; no reliable D call. The ends were cut back, 0 bases at V and 2 bases at J, with 10 bases in the middle. From germline, CDR1 is MNHEY and CDR2 SVGAGI. This CDR3 has 16 amino acids. For the CDR3, the DNA is TGTGCCAGCAGTTACTCGTTCGGCAGCAACACCGGGGAGCTGTTTTTT. It encodes CASSYSFGSNTGELFF.

This clone has more than one count but fewer than ten. The chain has TRBV5-1 and TRBJ2-2, with D possibly being TRBD2 (6 bases). This CDR3 is built from 15 residues. The germline CDR1 and CDR2 sequences are SGHRS and YFSETQ. Trimming took 0 bases from V and 2 from J, leaving 8 bases between them. CDR3 DNA sequence: TGCGCCAGCAGCTTGGCGGGAGAAAACACCGGGGAGCTGTTTTTT. Its translation is CASSLAGENTGELFF.

V is TRBV5-4 and J is TRBJ1-3; D remains unclear. The CDR3 has 14 amino acids. Trimming removed 2 bases from V and 4 bases from J, with 10 bases in between. CDR1 and CDR2 (germline): SGHNT, YYREEE (reference sequence). CDR3 coding DNA: TGTGCCAGCAGCTTTGGGTCGGCGGGAAACACCATATATTTT. It specifies CASSFGSAGNTIYF.

V gene TRBV21-1 combines with J gene TRBJ1-2; the D segment call TRBD1 is taken from the table without a DNA check. TRBV21-1 is noted as a pseudogene. The CDR3 loop spans 16 amino acids. The CDR3 here is CASSKTGTGRNYGYTF. CDR3 sequence (DNA): TGTGCCAGCAGCAAAACTGGGACAGGGCGTAACTATGGCTACACCTTC.

The CDR3 spells CASRASGGSYEQYF. DNA for the CDR3: TGTGCCAGCAGGGCTAGCGGGGGGTCCTACGAGCAGTACTTC. The chain joins TRBV7-9 to TRBJ2-7, with 11 bases identical to TRBD2. The CDR3 has 14 amino acids. Germline CDR1 reads SEHNR; CDR2 reads FQNEAQ (reference sequence). Trimming cost V 6 bases and J 1 base; bases outside gene matches: 2.

V and J are TRBV10-3 and TRBJ2-2, with TRBD1 matching over 10 bases. Germline values: CDR1 ENHRY, CDR2 SYGVKD. With V trimmed by 7 bases and J by 6 bases, 5 bases remained unmatched. The CDR3 extends over 14 amino acids. The CDR3 region is CAITDRGRAGELFF. For the CDR3, the DNA is TGTGCCATCACCGACAGGGGGCGGGCCGGGGAGCTGTTTTTT.

This chain joins TRBV7-3 and TRBJ2-2; D call uncertain. The germline gives CDR1 SGHTA, CDR2 FQGTGA. This CDR3 has 14 residues. V shed 1 base and J shed 3 bases, with 6 bases lying between them. The CDR3 sequence: CASSLKGDTGELFF. DNA of the CDR3: TGTGCCAGCAGCTTAAAGGGCGACACCGGGGAGCTGTTTTTT.

The chain recombines TRBV6-5 with TRBJ1-2; no definite D call. The CDR3 is made up of 15 amino acids. CDR1 and CDR2 (germline): MNHEY, SVGAGI. Trimming left V 6 bases short and J 4 bases short, with 18 bases between. DNA of the CDR3: TGTGCCAGCAGCAAGGACCAAGCCGATATCTATGGCTACACCTTC. Residues: CASSKDQADIYGYTF.

The chain employs TRBV10-3 and TRBJ1-5; 7 nucleotides align to TRBD1. Germline V gene lookup returns CDR1 ENHRY and CDR2 SYGVKD. V dropped 6 bases and J dropped 2; count of bases not matched to a gene: 4. The CDR3 totals 14 residues. The CDR3 nucleotides read TGTGCCATCAGCCCAGGGGGGGGCAATCAGCCCCAGCATTTT. Translated, it gives CAISPGGGNQPQHF.

The chain uses TRBV5-4 and TRBJ1-1; D unclear. Germline lookup yields CDR1 SGHNT and CDR2 YYREEE (reference sequence). V lost 1 base and J 1 base, leaving 11 bases between the germline ends. The length of the CDR3 is 15 residues. CDR3: CASSLFAAGNTEAFF. The CDR3 DNA reads TGTGCCAGCAGCTTGTTTGCCGCGGGGAACACTGAAGCTTTCTTT.

This chain links TRBV11-3 with TRBJ2-1; TRBD2 aligns across 7 bases. Trimming took 1 base from V and 8 from J; bases not matched to a gene: 8. Germline CDR1 reads SGHNT; CDR2 reads YENEEA. This CDR3 spans 15 amino acids. For the CDR3, the DNA is TGTGCCAGCAGCTTAGGGGGACTAACCCCCCATGAGCAGTTCTTC. Encoded protein: CASSLGGLTPHEQFF.

This chain uses TRBV18 with TRBJ2-1, with D unclear. The CDR3 runs 16 residues. V was clipped by 3 bases and J by 6 bases, with 18 bases between them. Per germline, CDR1 KGHSH and CDR2 LQKENI. The CDR3 loop is CASSPPMRNRINEQFF. CDR3 nucleotide sequence: TGTGCCAGCTCACCCCCCATGAGGAATCGCATCAATGAGCAGTTCTTC. The full variable domain, in which reference TRBV18 and TRBJ2-1 provide the parts outside the CDR3, is NAGVMQNPRHLVRRRGQEARLRCSPMKGHSHVYWYRQLPEEGLKFMVYLQKENIIDESGMPKERFSAEFPKEGPSILRIQQVVRGDSAAYFCASSPPMRNRINEQFFGPGTRLTVL.

V and J are TRBV28 and TRBJ1-3, with D perhaps TRBD1 (6 bases). This CDR3 has 14 amino acids. V lost 6 bases and J 7 bases, leaving 16 bases between the germline ends. The germline CDR1 and CDR2 sequences are MDHEN and SYDVKM. The CDR3: CASSRDTSSNTIYF. The CDR3 region has the DNA TGTGCCAGCAGCAGGGACACCTCGTCCAACACCATATATTTT.

The count of this clone is one. J is TRBJ2-7 and V is TRBV28, with 10 positions matching TRBD1. The CDR3 extends over 14 amino acids. Germline V gives CDR1 MDHEN, CDR2 SYDVKM. Trimming took 5 bases from V and 6 from J; bases not matched to a gene: 7. The CDR3: CASSRQGARSEQYF. CDR3 DNA sequence: TGTGCCAGCAGTCGACAGGGGGCGCGTTCCGAGCAGTACTTC.

CDR3 sequence: CASRRTDINEKLFF. The CDR3, as DNA: TGTGCCAGCAGGAGGACAGATATTAATGAAAAACTGTTTTTT. The chain couples TRBV2 to TRBJ1-4, with D maybe TRBD1 (6 bases). Trimming removed 6 bases from V and 4 bases from J, with 12 bases in between. This CDR3 region has 14 residues. In germline, CDR1 is SNHLY, CDR2 FYNNEI.

This sequence joins TRBV18 and TRBJ1-5, with D possibly being TRBD1 (5 bases). This CDR3 region has 16 residues. V lost 0 bases and J 2 bases, leaving 11 bases between the germline ends. The germline gives CDR1 KGHSH, CDR2 LQKENI. The CDR3 bases are TGTGCCAGCTCACCACCGGGGGGAATCGGCAATCAGCCCCAGCATTTT. Protein sequence: CASSPPGGIGNQPQHF.

The chain combines TRBV6-5 with TRBJ2-3; 7 nucleotides match TRBD2. V lost 6 bases and J lost 4; bases outside the gene matches: 4. The CDR3 contains 13 residues. The germline gives CDR1 MNHEY, CDR2 SVGAGI. The DNA of the CDR3 is TGTGCCAGCAGCCCTAGCGGTTCAGATACGCAGTATTTT. It translates to CASSPSGSDTQYF.

The rearrangement uses TRBV10-3 and TRBJ1-1; no definite D call. V lost 0 bases and J 1 base, leaving 6 bases between the germline ends. This CDR3 contains 14 residues. Germline CDR1 and CDR2: ENHRY and SYGVKD. The CDR3 spells CAISESAANTEAFF. DNA for the CDR3: TGTGCCATCAGTGAGTCGGCAGCGAACACTGAAGCTTTCTTT.

The chain links TRBV6-1 to TRBJ1-2; TRBD1 matches at 8 bases. V was clipped by 6 bases and J by 3 bases; unmatched bases: 6. Germline V gives CDR1 MNHNS, CDR2 SASEGT. The CDR3 length is 14 residues. In DNA form, the CDR3 reads TGTGCCAGCAGCCTCGCACAGGGGGACTATGGCTACACCTTC. It yields the protein CASSLAQGDYGYTF.

The V gene is TRBV10-1, the J gene TRBJ1-1, with no clear D. The CDR3 spans 13 residues. Germline loops: CDR1 WNHNN, CDR2 SYGVQD (reference sequence). V lost 5 bases and J lost 1, with 8 bases in between. In DNA form, the CDR3 reads TGCGCCAGCAGTTCTGACTGGAACACTGAAGCTTTCTTT. Its translation: CASSSDWNTEAFF.